This TCR beta chain comes out of a study of blood T cell repertoires in COVID-19. Study-level background: There were acute and convalescent COVID-19 samples, and they came from the United States, Italy and Spain. From T cells, B-cell-depleted T cells, or PBMCs came the material, which was cDNA or gDNA.

Profiling relied on immunoSEQ multiplex PCR, and the TCRdb table lists in-frame clones only, not all of them. This table holds some 130,000 clones, roughly 90% found once. V was cut by 5 bases and J by 8 bases, with 18 bases left in between. Germline V gene data show CDR1 as LNHDA and CDR2 as SQIVND (reference sequence). CDR3 length equals 15 residues. This chain connects TRBV19 to TRBJ1-4; D unclear. The sequence was collected from a man aged 60 to 69 with COVID-19, enrolled during active disease. The specimen was peripheral blood. CDR3 coding DNA: TGTGCCAGTAGTCCGATGTGGAGGGCGCGAGAAAAACTGTTTTTT. Its protein is CASSPMWRAREKLFF. Supplemented by reference TRBV19 and TRBJ1-4, the full variable domain reads DGGITQSPKYLFRKEGQNVTLSCEQNLNHDAMYWYRQDPGQGLRLIYYSQIVNDFQKGDIAEGYSVSREKKESFPLTVTSAQKNPTAFYLCASSPMWRAREKLFFGSGTQLSVL.